Detailed here is one T cell receptor (beta chain). The data derive from a study of TIL therapy for anti-PD-1-resistant metastatic lung cancer. The immunoSEQ assay was v3. Only in-frame clones appear in the TCRdb table, and some are missing; sequencing was by immunoSEQ multiplex PCR. The repertoire holds approximately 45,000 clones, with roughly 78% as singletons. Germline assignment: CDR1 MRHNA and CDR2 SNTAGT. After removal of 5 bases from V and 2 bases from J, the junction contained 4 bases not matched to a gene. This CDR3 has 15 amino acids. Time point: pre-treatment sample, taken before nivolumab and TIL therapy.

The chain uses TRBV6-4 and TRBJ2-5; 11 bases line up with TRBD1. The sequence was obtained from a man aged 70 or older with non-small cell lung cancer. The sample consisted of blood, taken at baseline. Here the CDR3 reads CASSNRDRGQETQYF. For the CDR3, the DNA is TGTGCCAGCAGTAACCGGGACAGGGGGCAAGAGACCCAGTACTTC.